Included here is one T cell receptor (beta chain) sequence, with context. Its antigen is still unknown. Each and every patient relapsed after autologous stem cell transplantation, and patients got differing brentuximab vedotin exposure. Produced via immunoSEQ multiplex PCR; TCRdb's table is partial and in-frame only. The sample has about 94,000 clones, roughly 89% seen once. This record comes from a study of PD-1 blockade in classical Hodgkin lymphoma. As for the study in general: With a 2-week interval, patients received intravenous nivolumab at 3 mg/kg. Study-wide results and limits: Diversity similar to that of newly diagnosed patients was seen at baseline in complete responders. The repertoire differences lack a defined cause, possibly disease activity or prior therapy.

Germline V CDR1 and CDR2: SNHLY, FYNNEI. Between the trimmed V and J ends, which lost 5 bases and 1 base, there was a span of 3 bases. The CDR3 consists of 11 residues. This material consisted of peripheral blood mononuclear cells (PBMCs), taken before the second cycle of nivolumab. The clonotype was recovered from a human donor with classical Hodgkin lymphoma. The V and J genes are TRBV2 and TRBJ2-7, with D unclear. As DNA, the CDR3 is TGTGCCAGCAGTCCTTCCTACGAGCAGTACTTC. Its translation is CASSPSYEQYF.